The rows below give T cell receptor beta chains drawn from one sample of a study of blood T cell repertoires in COVID-19. The table came from immunoSEQ multiplex PCR; TCRdb's copy has only in-frame clones and leaves some out. Of some 110,000 clones listed, 70% to 90% are singletons. The sample was peripheral blood. These receptors all come from a man aged 35 to 55 with acute or convalescent COVID-19. Both conserved end residues are part of each CDR3. D genes are given only for firm matches. Size values are once, few and many counts, or a class for expanded clones, and some rows have none.

J gene | clone size | V gene | CDR3 length | D gene | CDR3 protein | CDR3 DNA
TRBJ2-5 | once | TRBV18 | 13 | - | CASSPRGGETQYF | TGTGCCAGCTCGCCCAGGGGCGGGGAGACCCAGTACTTC
TRBJ2-5 | - | TRBV10-3 | 16 | TRBD2 | CAISESGLAGGETQYF | TGTGCCATCAGTGAGTCGGGACTAGCGGGAGGAGAGACCCAGTACTTC
TRBJ2-7 | - | TRBV29-1 | 11 | - | CSVGPSYEQYF | TGCAGCGTTGGGCCCTCCTACGAGCAGTACTTC
TRBJ1-5 | few | TRBV5-1 | 11 | - | CASSPTKPQHF | TGCGCCAGCAGCCCAACTAAGCCCCAGCATTTT
TRBJ1-1 | - | TRBV28 | 14 | TRBD1 | CASRWTGGDTEAFF | TGTGCCAGCCGTTGGACAGGGGGGGACACTGAAGCTTTCTTT
TRBJ2-2 | - | TRBV24-1 | 15 | TRBD2 | CATSGVSGSGGELFF | TGTGCCACCTCTGGGGTCAGCGGGAGTGGCGGGGAGCTGTTTTTT
TRBJ1-1 | - | TRBV7-2 | 15 | - | CASSLEAGRNTEAFF | TGTGCCAGCAGCTTAGAGGCAGGAAGGAACACTGAAGCTTTCTTT
TRBJ2-3 | - | TRBV5-8 | 13 | TRBD2 | CASSLAGSGRTDF | TGTGCCAGCAGCTTGGCCGGTAGCGGGAGGACGGATTTT
TRBJ2-1 | - | TRBV15 | 17 | TRBD2 | CATSRTSGSPLENEQFF | TGTGCCACCAGTCGGACTAGCGGGAGTCCCCTGGAGAATGAGCAGTTCTTC
TRBJ2-2 | - | TRBV6-4 | 15 | - | CASSQDAGISGELFF | TGTGCCAGCAGTCAGGATGCCGGGATCTCCGGGGAGCTGTTTTTT
TRBJ1-6 | - | TRBV2 | 15 | - | CASSVPGGGNSPLHF | TGTGCCAGCAGTGTCCCCGGGGGGGGGAATTCACCCCTCCACTTT
TRBJ1-2 | - | TRBV9 | 14 | TRBD1 | CASSPQGGNYGYTF | TGTGCCAGCAGCCCCCAGGGGGGTAACTATGGCTACACCTTC
TRBJ1-1 | - | TRBV7-8 | 15 | - | CASSLVQVGNTEAFF | TGTGCCAGCAGCTTAGTTCAGGTGGGGAACACTGAAGCTTTCTTT
TRBJ2-3 | - | TRBV18 | 14 | TRBD2 | CASSQAGGTDTQYF | TGTGCCAGCTCCCAAGCGGGAGGAACAGATACGCAGTATTTT
TRBJ2-1 | - | TRBV7-2 | 17 | - | CASSSAPAGSSYNEQFF | TGTGCCAGCAGCTCTGCCCCTGCCGGTAGCTCCTACAATGAGCAGTTCTTC
TRBJ1-2 | - | TRBV25-1 | 14 | - | CASSPGHRGPGYTF | TGTGCCAGCAGTCCGGGACACCGGGGACCTGGCTACACCTTC
TRBJ2-7 | - | TRBV7-2 | 16 | TRBD2 | CASSLGGTNPPYEQYF | TGTGCCAGCAGCTTAGGCGGGACTAACCCCCCCTACGAGCAGTACTTC
TRBJ2-5 | - | TRBV15 | 13 | - | CATSRDQGETQYF | TGTGCCACCAGCAGAGACCAGGGCGAGACCCAGTACTTC
TRBJ2-3 | - | TRBV9 | 15 | - | CASSVGALRTDTQYF | TGTGCCAGCAGCGTAGGGGCCCTCCGCACAGATACGCAGTATTTT
TRBJ2-1 | once | TRBV28 | 12 | - | CATSRGGLGRFF | TGTGCCACTTCAAGGGGGGGCCTGGGGCGGTTCTTC
TRBJ2-2 | - | TRBV19 | 18 | TRBD1 | CASSRRDRGFTNTGELFF | TGTGCCAGTAGTCGACGGGACAGGGGGTTTACGAACACCGGGGAGCTGTTTTTT
TRBJ2-7 | - | TRBV12-3/TRBV12-4 | 13 | TRBD2 | CASRGLFDGEQYF | TGTGCCAGCAGGGGACTATTCGACGGCGAGCAGTACTTC
TRBJ2-3 | - | TRBV2 | 15 | - | CASSGGGALTDTQYF | TGTGCCAGCAGTGGCGGGGGCGCCCTCACAGATACGCAGTATTTT
TRBJ1-5 | - | TRBV2 | 17 | TRBD1 | CASSKSDRGRPGQPQHF | TGTGCCAGCAGCAAATCCGACAGGGGGCGTCCGGGTCAGCCCCAGCATTTT